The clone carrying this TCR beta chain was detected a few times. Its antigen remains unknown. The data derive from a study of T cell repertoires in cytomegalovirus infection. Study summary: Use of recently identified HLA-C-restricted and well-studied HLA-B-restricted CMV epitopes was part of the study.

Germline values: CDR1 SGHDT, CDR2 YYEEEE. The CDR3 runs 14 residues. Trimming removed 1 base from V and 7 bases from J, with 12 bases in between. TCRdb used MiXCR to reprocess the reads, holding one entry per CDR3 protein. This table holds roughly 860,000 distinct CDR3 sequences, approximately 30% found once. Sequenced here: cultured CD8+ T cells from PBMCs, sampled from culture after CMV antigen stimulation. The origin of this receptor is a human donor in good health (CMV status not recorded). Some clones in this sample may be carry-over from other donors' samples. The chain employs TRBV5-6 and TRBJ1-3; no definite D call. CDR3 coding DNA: TGTGCCAGCAGCTTGACGGGTAATGGGAACACCATATATTTT. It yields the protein CASSLTGNGNTIYF. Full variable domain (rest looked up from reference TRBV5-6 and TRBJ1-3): DAGVTQSPTHLIKTRGQQVTLRCSPKSGHDTVSWYQQALGQGPQFIFQYYEEEERQRGNFPDRFSGHQFPNYSSELNVNALLLGDSALYLCASSLTGNGNTIYFGEGSWLTVV.